One sample yielded the 25 T cell receptor beta chains listed below, sequenced in a study of shared clonotypes between healthy human individuals. Here immunoSEQ multiplex PCR was the method, and the copy in TCRdb shows in-frame clones only, minus some. There are roughly 2.6 million clones in the sample; about 92% occur only once, and about 0.13% lies in the top ten. The sequencing input was naive CD4+ T cells sorted from blood. Subset denoted: CD45RA+ positively selected. Source of these receptors: a young man in good health.

The rearrangement uses TRBV30 and TRBJ2-7; D gene uncertain. Germline V gene data show CDR1 as GTSNPN and CDR2 as SVGIG (reference sequence). V lost 3 bases, J lost 2 bases, and 14 bases lay in between. The CDR3 has 14 amino acids. For the CDR3, the DNA is TGTGCCTGGAGAAGTTCCCCTGGGCCCTACGAGCAGTACTTC. The encoded protein is CAWRSSPGPYEQYF.

This rearrangement joins TRBV6-5 to TRBJ2-7; 9 bases map to TRBD2. Germline values: CDR1 MNHEY, CDR2 SVGAGI. V was pared by 5 bases and J by 2 bases, with 4 bases of the junction left unmatched. CDR3 length: 14 residues. The CDR3 nucleotides are TGTGCCAGCAGTGAGCGGGGGGATACCTACGAGCAGTACTTC. As protein: CASSERGDTYEQYF.

The gene calls are TRBV5-1 and TRBJ2-1, with 7 bases lining up with TRBD2. The CDR3 runs 15 residues. Trimming cost V 4 bases and J 4 bases; bases outside gene matches: 8. Germline lookup yields CDR1 SGHRS and CDR2 YFSETQ. Here the CDR3 DNA reads TGCGCCAGCAGCGTAACGGGACTAACTTACAATGAGCAGTTCTTC. Its protein is CASSVTGLTYNEQFF. The complete variable domain, with remaining parts taken from reference TRBV5-1 and TRBJ2-1, reads KAGVTQTPRYLIKTRGQQVTLSCSPISGHRSVSWYQQTPGQGLQFLFEYFSETQRNKGNFPGRFSGRQFSNSRSEMNVSTLELGDSALYLCASSVTGLTYNEQFFGPGTRLTVL.

V is TRBV27 and J is TRBJ2-1; TRBD2 might be the D (5 bases). The germline gives CDR1 MNHEY, CDR2 SMNVEV (reference sequence). The CDR3 length is 18 residues. V dropped 0 bases and J dropped 0 bases, with 15 bases sitting between them. CDR3 region: CASSLSEARVGSYNEQFF. CDR3 DNA sequence: TGTGCCAGCAGTTTATCGGAGGCGCGGGTGGGCTCCTACAATGAGCAGTTCTTC.

The gene calls are TRBV5-6 and TRBJ2-2; TRBD2 matches at 10 bases. Trimming took 0 bases from V and 1 from J; bases not matched to a gene: 3. From germline, CDR1 is SGHDT and CDR2 YYEEEE. This CDR3 contains 17 residues. CDR3 amino acids: CASSLGGLAVNTGELFF. CDR3 DNA: TGTGCCAGCAGCTTGGGCGGACTAGCGGTGAACACCGGGGAGCTGTTTTTT.

As concerns this clone: The sample contains more than one DNA sequence encoding this CDR3. The chain joins TRBV6-5 to TRBJ2-3, with 8 bases lining up with TRBD1. Germline CDR1 MNHEY, CDR2 SVGAGI. V lost 4 bases, J lost 6 bases, and 3 bases stayed unmatched. The CDR3 runs 13 residues. In nucleotides, the CDR3 is TGTGCCAGCAGTTTACCAGGGGGCGATACGCAGTATTTT. It encodes CASSLPGGDTQYF.

With regard to this clone: The sample holds other DNA sequences that translate to the same CDR3. The chain uses TRBV18 and TRBJ1-1; D is uncertain. V dropped 3 bases and J dropped 2 bases, with 13 bases sitting between them. CDR1 is KGHSH and CDR2 is LQKENI in the germline V gene. This CDR3 is built from 15 residues. The chain's CDR3 is CASSPVAGLNTEAFF. The CDR3 DNA sequence: TGTGCCAGCTCACCGGTCGCAGGATTAAACACTGAAGCTTTCTTT.

The chain joins TRBV4-1 to TRBJ2-5; 9 positions agree with TRBD2. The CDR3 runs 18 residues. V lost 0 bases and J lost 2; bases outside the gene matches: 10. Germline lookup yields CDR1 MGHRA and CDR2 YSYEKL. CDR3 nucleotides: TGCGCCAGCAGCCAAGAGCTAGCGGGATTACTCGGGCAAGAGACCCAGTACTTC. As protein: CASSQELAGLLGQETQYF.

This rearrangement joins TRBV28 to TRBJ2-5, with 10 positions matching TRBD2. CDR3 length: 19 amino acids. The V segment lost 7 bases and the J segment 0 bases; nucleotides outside the gene matches: 17. Germline CDR1 MDHEN, CDR2 SYDVKM. The CDR3 spells CASTPRGGSGGLYQETQYF. CDR3 DNA: TGTGCCAGCACCCCCCGGGGGGGTAGCGGGGGGCTGTACCAAGAGACCCAGTACTTC.

The rearrangement uses TRBV30 and TRBJ2-3; 10 positions agree with TRBD2. Per the germline V gene, CDR1 is GTSNPN and CDR2 is SVGIG (reference sequence). The CDR3 is 16 residues long. V lost 4 bases, J lost 2 bases, and 9 bases stayed unmatched. The CDR3 spells CAWKRAGGVYTDTQYF. The CDR3 coding sequence is TGTGCCTGGAAGAGAGCGGGGGGGGTTTACACAGATACGCAGTATTTT.

V gene TRBV2 combines with J gene TRBJ1-1; D unresolved. The CDR3 totals 11 residues. V was clipped by 8 bases and J by 1 base, with 5 bases between them. Germline V gene lookup returns CDR1 SNHLY and CDR2 FYNNEI. The DNA for the CDR3 is TGTGCCAGCGGATGGAACACTGAAGCTTTCTTT. Amino acids: CASGWNTEAFF.

CDR3 region: CASSLVRSMNTEAFF. The CDR3 nucleotides read TGCGCCAGCAGCTTGGTCCGGAGCATGAACACTGAAGCTTTCTTT. The chain uses TRBV5-1 and TRBJ1-1; D gene ambiguous. CDR1 and CDR2 (germline): SGHRS, YFSETQ. The V and J ends lost 0 bases and 0 bases respectively, with 9 bases between them. The CDR3 length is 15 residues.

This clone showed up just once. The genes are TRBV10-3 and TRBJ1-3, with D possibly matching TRBD1 (5 bases). The CDR3 totals 21 residues. CDR1 ENHRY and CDR2 SYGVKD come from the germline V gene. The V gene lost 6 bases and the J gene lost 4 bases, with 34 bases spanning the gap. CDR3 in DNA: TGTGCCATCAGGGACAACATTGGAATGGACCCCCTTCCCTCATTCGGAAACACCATATATTTT. Amino acid sequence: CAIRDNIGMDPLPSFGNTIYF.

The CDR3 sequence is CASRTGGAYGYTF. The CDR3 DNA is TGTGCCAGTAGGACAGGGGGCGCCTATGGCTACACCTTC. V is TRBV19 and J is TRBJ1-2, with TRBD1 identical over 10 bases. Germline CDR1 reads LNHDA; CDR2 reads SQIVND (reference sequence). There are 13 residues in the CDR3. Germline trimming cut 6 bases from V and 4 bases from J; bases unmatched to any gene: 2.

The chain is built from TRBV30 and TRBJ2-7; 7 nucleotides match TRBD2. Germline loops: CDR1 GTSNPN, CDR2 SVGIG (reference sequence). Unmatched junction bases numbered 7, after V lost 1 base and J lost 7 bases. The length of the CDR3 is 13 residues. DNA of the CDR3: TGTGCCTGGAGTGGCGCGGGGGTGGGGGAGCAGTACTTC. Translated: CAWSGAGVGEQYF.

J is TRBJ2-1 and V is TRBV30; D is unresolved. Germline CDR1 GTSNPN, CDR2 SVGIG (reference sequence). V was cut by 0 bases and J by 11 bases, with 8 bases left in between. The CDR3 is 11 residues long. The CDR3 sequence is CAWSVLRKQFF. In nucleotides, the CDR3 is TGTGCCTGGAGTGTACTACGTAAGCAGTTCTTC. Combining the CDR3 with reference TRBV30 and TRBJ2-1 gives the whole variable domain SQTIHQWPATLVQPVGSPLSLECTVEGTSNPNLYWYRQAAGRGLQLLFYSVGIGQISSEVPQNLSASRPQDRQFILSSKKLLLSDSGFYLCAWSVLRKQFFGPGTRLTVL.

The chain recombines TRBV5-4 with TRBJ2-2; D possibly corresponds to TRBD2 (6 bases). The germline V gene has CDR1 SGHNT and CDR2 YYREEE (reference sequence). The CDR3 spans 13 residues. Trimming cost V 6 bases and J 4 bases, with 10 bases left between them. CDR3 region: CASKTRPTGELFF. The CDR3 bases are TGTGCCAGCAAGACTAGACCCACCGGGGAGCTGTTTTTT.

The chain couples TRBV5-1 to TRBJ2-1, with 10 bases aligning to TRBD2. Germline trimming cut 5 bases from V and 7 bases from J; bases unmatched to any gene: 9. Germline V gives CDR1 SGHRS, CDR2 YFSETQ. The CDR3 runs to 15 residues. The CDR3 bases are TGCGCCAGCAGTTATTCAGCGGGAGGGCGGAATGAGCAGTTCTTC. It codes for CASSYSAGGRNEQFF.

The V and J genes are TRBV2 and TRBJ2-3; D is perhaps TRBD1 or TRBD2 (5 bases each). This CDR3 is 14 amino acids long. The germline V gene has CDR1 SNHLY and CDR2 FYNNEI. V was trimmed by 4 bases and J by 3 bases, leaving 11 bases between them. The CDR3 DNA reads as TGTGCCAGCAGTGGCCCGGGACGGACAGATACGCAGTATTTT. This encodes CASSGPGRTDTQYF.

The rearrangement joins TRBV28 to TRBJ1-2; maybe TRBD1 (5 bases). CDR3 length equals 11 residues. Trimming took off 7 bases at V and 7 bases at J, with 10 bases between the two ends. Germline V gene data show CDR1 as MDHEN and CDR2 as SYDVKM. The CDR3 region is CASTMGLGYTF. CDR3 in DNA: TGTGCCAGCACGATGGGGCTTGGCTACACCTTC.

The chain carries TRBV10-3 and TRBJ1-3; D is unclear. The CDR3 runs to 11 residues. Germline CDR1 and CDR2: ENHRY and SYGVKD. The CDR3 DNA is TGTGCGGGAGGGTCTGGAAACACCATATATTTT. Its protein is CAGGSGNTIYF.

This chain joins TRBV2 and TRBJ1-6; possibly TRBD1 for D (6 bases). Germline loops: CDR1 SNHLY, CDR2 FYNNEI. The CDR3 loop spans 15 amino acids. Trimming cost V 0 bases and J 6 bases, with 9 bases left between them. The CDR3 sequence is CASSEADRTNSPLHF. For the CDR3, the DNA is TGTGCCAGCAGTGAAGCAGACAGGACTAATTCACCCCTCCACTTT. The complete variable domain, with remaining parts taken from reference TRBV2 and TRBJ1-6, reads EPEVTQTPSHQVTQMGQEVILRCVPISNHLYFYWYRQILGQKVEFLVSFYNNEISEKSEIFDDQFSVERPDGSNFTLKIRSTKLEDSAMYFCASSEADRTNSPLHFGNGTRLTVT.

The J gene is TRBJ2-1, the V gene TRBV2; 8 positions agree with TRBD1. The junction had 8 bases not matched to a gene; V was cut back by 7 bases and J by 3 bases. Germline CDR1 SNHLY, CDR2 FYNNEI. The CDR3 length is 15 residues. CDR3 nucleotide sequence: TGTGCCAGCATCTCGGACAGGGCCCTCTACAATGAGCAGTTCTTC. The encoded protein is CASISDRALYNEQFF.

CDR3 in DNA: TGTGCCAGCAGCCCGCAGGGACAGAACCAAGAGACCCAGTACTTC. Protein product: CASSPQGQNQETQYF. J is TRBJ2-5 and V is TRBV2, with 7 positions matching TRBD1. This CDR3 has 15 amino acids. Germline V gene sequence: CDR1 SNHLY, CDR2 FYNNEI. V lost 6 bases to trimming and J lost 0 bases; unmatched junction nucleotides: 7.

The chain carries TRBV9 and TRBJ1-4; unclear D gene. The germline gives CDR1 SGDLS, CDR2 YYNGEE. V lost 0 bases and J lost 4, with 13 bases in between. The CDR3 length is 16 residues. The CDR3 sequence: CASSVGGTGNNEKLFF. CDR3 sequence (DNA): TGTGCCAGCAGCGTAGGCGGCACTGGAAATAATGAAAAACTGTTTTTT.